This TCR beta chain was retrieved from a study of spatial heterogeneity in lung cancer (dated by TCRdb to the late 2010s). As for the study more broadly: Beta-chain transcripts were consistently detected in greater numbers than alpha-chain transcripts, which likely reflected higher beta-chain transcript abundance. A strong correlation was found between TCR transcript counts in tumor regions and a T cell transcriptional module score from matched bulk RNA-seq. In the raw uncorrected reads, each unique combination of TCR and UMI appeared on average more than ten times. In non-small cell lung cancer, the study quantitatively compared TCR alpha and beta repertoires across several tumor regions, matched nontumor lung, and blood. The study linked features of the TCR repertoire to counts of nonsynonymous mutations, which were determined by whole-exome sequencing of tumor tissue. Both alpha and beta chains were TCR-sequenced in approximately 200 tumor regions, under 85 matched nontumor lung samples and over 55 PBMC samples obtained at surgery.

A remark on this clonotype: Its specific antigen is unknown. No qualities accompany the bases; no much larger clone lies one base away.

Results and caveats for the whole study, not just this receptor: Confirming at a functional level the hypothesis that regional TCRs recognize regional mutations was considered to require additional single-cell paired TCR alpha and beta sequencing. TCR-seq was estimated to cover only about 7.6% of tumor T cells for alpha chains and around 13% for beta chains. Counts of ubiquitous and regional expanded TCRs correlated with counts of ubiquitous and regional nonsynonymous mutations, respectively. The tumor nonsynonymous mutation count correlated with the number of expanded alpha and beta TCRs within the tumor.

Library method: 5' RACE. The sequencer was a NextSeq 500. The TCR library protocol attached a unique molecular identifier to each TCR cDNA molecule to allow correction of PCR and sequencing errors. The published analysis was carried out like this. Decombinator tools were used for TCR identification, UMI-based error correction and CDR3 extraction. TCRs above a frequency of 2 per 1,000, corresponding to the top 1% of the tumor frequency distribution, were defined as expanded. Expanded tumor TCRs were classed as regional if statistically deemed absent (corrected P<0.05) from at least one tumor region, otherwise ubiquitous. Each repertoire was subsampled 100 times to 5,000 TCRs, after which Renyi diversity was computed with the R vegan package. CDR3 similarity networks were built from amino acid triplet string-kernel similarity, with CDR3s being connected when pairwise similarity was above 0.82. The public sequencing data were trimmed at Q25 with fastp and processed into clonotypes with MiXCR by TCRdb, which kept only in-frame beta chains. Rows are unified per CDR3 protein, each entry keeping the most common DNA and genes. TCRdb, not the original authors, processed these V and J calls. The sample profile shows over 4,500 distinct CDR3 sequences; approximately 24% of them were found once. The ten largest clones add up to more than 9.5% of the sample.

The CDR3 starts with the cysteine, ends with the phenylalanine, and has 13 residues. The only DNA kept is the CDR3, 39 bases in frame from the first base. Sequences MNHNS (CDR1) and SASEGT (CDR2) are obtained from the germline V gene. Relative to germline, V is 4 bases shorter and J is 4 bases shorter, with 10 bases between their ends. The time point label of this sample denotes: sample taken at primary tumor resection. Donors were 70 or so patients with early-stage, untreated non-small cell lung cancer from the lung TRACERx cohort. TCR sequencing used whole RNA extracted from tumor and nontumor lung tissue, or from cryopreserved PBMC samples, without cell sorting. Patients were selected for TCR sequencing only if sufficient RNA was available from at least two tumor regions. Before being selected, tumor and adjacent nontumor lung specimens were reviewed by a lung pathologist.

This receptor was identified in a male donor with early-stage non-small cell lung cancer. This receptor chain uses TRBV6-1 and TRBJ1-2; no D gene can be assigned with confidence. The input for sequencing was lung tumor tissue, taken at surgery. DNA sequence: TGTGCCAGCAGTGTTAGCAGCGGCTATGGCTACACCTTC. This sequence encodes CASSVSSGYGYTF.